This record concerns one T cell receptor beta chain sequence. Its antigen remains unknown. TCRdb re-called the 5' RACE reads with MiXCR, one entry per CDR3 protein. The data contain about 60,000 distinct CDR3 sequences, about 8% of them singletons. This specimen comes from a study of spatial heterogeneity in lung cancer. The J segment lost 5 bases and the V segment lost 5 bases, leaving 6 bases of the junction unmatched. In germline, CDR1 is MGHDK, CDR2 SYGVNS. The CDR3 consists of 14 residues. Specified time point: sample taken at primary tumor resection. Sequencing covered unsorted whole RNA taken from tumor, nontumor lung or frozen PBMC. Study-wide points: Blood carried ubiquitous expanded tumor TCRs more at resection than follow-up.

Sequences were derived from PBMCs, sampled at surgery. The chain recombines TRBV25-1 with TRBJ2-1; 7 bases match TRBD1. The receptor's source is a female donor with early-stage non-small cell lung cancer. Written as DNA, the CDR3 is TGTGCCAGCAGTCGGACAGGCACTAACAATGAGCAGTTCTTC. Translation: CASSRTGTNNEQFF.